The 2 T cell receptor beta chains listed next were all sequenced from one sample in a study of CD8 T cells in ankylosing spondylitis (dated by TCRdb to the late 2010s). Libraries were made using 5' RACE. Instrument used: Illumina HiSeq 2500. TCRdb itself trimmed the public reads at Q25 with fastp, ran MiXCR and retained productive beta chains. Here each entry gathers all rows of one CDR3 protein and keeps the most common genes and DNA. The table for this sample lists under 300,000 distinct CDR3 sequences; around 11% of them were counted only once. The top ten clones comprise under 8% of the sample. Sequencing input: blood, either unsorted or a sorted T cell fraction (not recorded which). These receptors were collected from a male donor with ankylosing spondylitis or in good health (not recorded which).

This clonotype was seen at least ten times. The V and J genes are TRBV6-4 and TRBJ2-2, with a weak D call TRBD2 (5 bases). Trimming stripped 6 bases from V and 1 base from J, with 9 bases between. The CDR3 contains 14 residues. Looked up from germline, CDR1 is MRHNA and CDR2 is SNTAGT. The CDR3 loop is CASRRAQNTGELFF. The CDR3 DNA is TGTGCCAGCAGGAGGGCCCAGAACACCGGGGAGCTGTTTTTT.

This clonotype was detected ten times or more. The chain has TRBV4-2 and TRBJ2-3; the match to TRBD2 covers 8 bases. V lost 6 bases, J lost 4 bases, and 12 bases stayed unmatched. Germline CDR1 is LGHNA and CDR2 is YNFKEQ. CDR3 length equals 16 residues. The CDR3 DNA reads TGTGCCAGCAGTCCAGCGGGGGCAGATCCCGCAGATACGCAGTATTTT. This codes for CASSPAGADPADTQYF.